A selection of T cell receptor beta chains follows, all from one sample in a study of molecular identifiers for immune sequencing clone quantification. TCRdb passed the PCR reads through MiXCR, listing each CDR3 protein once. The sample includes 600,000 to 650,000 distinct CDR3 sequences, around 20% of them seen just once. Sequenced sample: naive CD8+ T cells from blood, with Jurkat cell RNA spiked in. The receptors were gathered from a human donor in good health. Some libraries in this study had Jurkat cell RNA spiked in. CDR3s include the opening cysteine and the closing phenylalanine or tryptophan. D genes are given only for firm matches. A clone size is listed for some rows: how often the clone was seen (once, few, many), or a class if it is expanded.

j_call clone_size d_call v_call cdr3_aa cdr3_nt
TRBJ2-1 . TRBD2 TRBV5-1 CASSHLAEEQFF TGCGCCAGCAGCCACCTAGCGGAAGAGCAGTTCTTC
TRBJ2-3 many TRBD1 TRBV5-1 CASSPGTGGADTQYF TGCGCCAGCAGCCCCGGGACAGGGGGAGCAGATACGCAGTATTTT
TRBJ2-2 few . TRBV5-1 CASSLDELPLNTGELFF TGCGCCAGCAGCCTGGACGAGCTTCCCCTAAACACCGGGGAGCTGTTTTTT
TRBJ2-7 many . TRBV27 CASSLSPGTGYEQYF TGTGCCAGCTCCCTGTCCCCCGGGACGGGTTACGAGCAGTACTTC
TRBJ2-1 many . TRBV5-6 CASSRGDNEQFF TGTGCCAGCAGCCGAGGGGACAATGAGCAGTTCTTC
TRBJ2-1 . . TRBV2 CASSGDLGLEKYNEQSF TGTGCCAGCAGTGGTGACTTGGGCCTCGAAAAATACAATGAGCAGTCCTTC
TRBJ2-3 many . TRBV27 CASRAGTFTADTQYF TGTGCCAGCAGGGCAGGGACATTTACCGCAGATACGCAGTATTTT
TRBJ2-7 many TRBD2 TRBV5-1 CASSSRGDYEQYF TGCGCCAGCAGCTCGCGGGGGGATTACGAGCAGTACTTC
TRBJ2-7 few . TRBV19 CASKQSGLAPLEQYF TGTGCCAGTAAACAAAGCGGATTAGCCCCCTTGGAGCAGTACTTC
TRBJ1-1 many TRBD1 TRBV27 CASSPQIFPGQGKVEAFF TGTGCCAGCAGTCCGCAAATTTTTCCGGGACAGGGCAAGGTTGAAGCTTTCTTT
TRBJ2-3 many . TRBV6-2/TRBV6-3 CASSYVSDQDTQYF TGTGCCAGCAGTTACGTGTCGGATCAAGATACGCAGTATTTT